Listed below are T cell receptor beta chains from one sample, sequenced in a study of metastatic and nonmetastatic thyroid tumors. TCRdb used MiXCR to call clones anew from the PCR reads. Of roughly 57,000 clones listed, 20% to 25% are singletons. The specimen was blood. The source is a female donor with papillary thyroid cancer or a benign thyroid nodule (not recorded which). Some clones in this sample may be carry-over from other donors' samples. CDR3s include the opening cysteine and the closing phenylalanine or tryptophan. The D gene is left open where the match is weak. For some rows the clone size is stated as once, few or many, or as a class when expanded; others skip it.

j_gene: TRBJ2-2; v_gene: TRBV18; d_gene: TRBD1; abundance: many; CDR3nt: TGTGCCAGCTCACCGGGACAGGGAAACACCGGGGAGCTGTTTTTT; CDR3aa: CASSPGQGNTGELFF
j_gene: TRBJ1-5; v_gene: TRBV10-3; d_gene: -; abundance: many; CDR3nt: TGTGCCATCAGTGGGGGGGGATCTCAGCCCCAGCATTTT; CDR3aa: CAISGGGSQPQHF
j_gene: TRBJ1-1; v_gene: TRBV5-4; d_gene: -; abundance: many; CDR3nt: TGTGCCAGCAGCTTGGTACCCCAGGGGAACACTGAAGCTTTCTTT; CDR3aa: CASSLVPQGNTEAFF
j_gene: TRBJ2-7; v_gene: TRBV6-2/TRBV6-3; d_gene: -; abundance: -; CDR3nt: TGTGCCAGCATTTCAACCGCGAACCCCTCACGCGAGCAGTACTTC; CDR3aa: CASISTANPSREQYF
j_gene: TRBJ2-2; v_gene: TRBV10-3; d_gene: -; abundance: many; CDR3nt: TGTGCCATCAGTGAGTCCAAGGCGGGACAGACCTTCGGGGAGCTGTTTTTT; CDR3aa: CAISESKAGQTFGELFF
j_gene: TRBJ1-1; v_gene: TRBV7-9; d_gene: -; abundance: many; CDR3nt: TGTGCCAGCAGCCCCGGACGTTATGAAGCTTTCTTT; CDR3aa: CASSPGRYEAFF
j_gene: TRBJ1-3; v_gene: TRBV7-8; d_gene: -; abundance: many; CDR3nt: TGTGCCAGCAGCTTAGAGAGGGTAGGAAACACCATATATTTT; CDR3aa: CASSLERVGNTIYF
j_gene: TRBJ2-2; v_gene: TRBV28; d_gene: -; abundance: -; CDR3nt: TGTGCCAGCAGTTGGACGGAACTCCCTACCGGGGAGCTGTTTTTT; CDR3aa: CASSWTELPTGELFF
j_gene: TRBJ2-3; v_gene: TRBV20-1; d_gene: -; abundance: many; CDR3nt: TGCAGTGCTAGAGCCCCTTTTAGGAGCACAGATACGCAGTATTTT; CDR3aa: CSARAPFRSTDTQYF
j_gene: TRBJ2-2; v_gene: TRBV7-3; d_gene: TRBD1; abundance: many; CDR3nt: TGTGCCAGCAGCTCCCAGGGGGACATAAACACCGGGGAGCTGTTTTTT; CDR3aa: CASSSQGDINTGELFF
j_gene: TRBJ2-1; v_gene: TRBV6-1; d_gene: TRBD2; abundance: once; CDR3nt: TGTGCCAGCAGTGATGCCCTAGCGGGAGAGACGTACTTC; CDR3aa: CASSDALAGETYF
j_gene: TRBJ2-6; v_gene: TRBV11-1; d_gene: -; abundance: -; CDR3nt: TGTGCCAGCAGCTTAGCGCGACGAACCAACCTCCTGACTTTC; CDR3aa: CASSLARRTNLLTF
j_gene: TRBJ2-7; v_gene: TRBV6-1; d_gene: -; abundance: many; CDR3nt: TGTGCCAGCGGTAGTCATCAGTCAAGCGAGCAGTACTTC; CDR3aa: CASGSHQSSEQYF
j_gene: TRBJ1-1; v_gene: TRBV30; d_gene: -; abundance: many; CDR3nt: TGTGCCTGGAGTAAAGAGAACACTGAAGCTTTCTTT; CDR3aa: CAWSKENTEAFF